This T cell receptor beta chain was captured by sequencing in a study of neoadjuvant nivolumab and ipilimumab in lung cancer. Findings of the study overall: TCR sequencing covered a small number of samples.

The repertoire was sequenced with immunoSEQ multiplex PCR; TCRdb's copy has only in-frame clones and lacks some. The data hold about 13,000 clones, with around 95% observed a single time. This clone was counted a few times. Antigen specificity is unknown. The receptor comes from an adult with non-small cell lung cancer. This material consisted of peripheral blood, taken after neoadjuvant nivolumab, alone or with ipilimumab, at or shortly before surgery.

CDR3 in DNA: TGTGCCAGCAGTGACCTAGCGGGAGGGGATGAGCAGTTCTTC. Its protein is CASSDLAGGDEQFF. This sequence joins TRBV6-4 and TRBJ2-1; TRBD2 agrees at 12 bases. Germline CDR1 is MRHNA and CDR2 is SNTAGT. V was pared by 2 bases and J by 8 bases, with 1 base of the junction left unmatched. The CDR3 contains 14 residues.